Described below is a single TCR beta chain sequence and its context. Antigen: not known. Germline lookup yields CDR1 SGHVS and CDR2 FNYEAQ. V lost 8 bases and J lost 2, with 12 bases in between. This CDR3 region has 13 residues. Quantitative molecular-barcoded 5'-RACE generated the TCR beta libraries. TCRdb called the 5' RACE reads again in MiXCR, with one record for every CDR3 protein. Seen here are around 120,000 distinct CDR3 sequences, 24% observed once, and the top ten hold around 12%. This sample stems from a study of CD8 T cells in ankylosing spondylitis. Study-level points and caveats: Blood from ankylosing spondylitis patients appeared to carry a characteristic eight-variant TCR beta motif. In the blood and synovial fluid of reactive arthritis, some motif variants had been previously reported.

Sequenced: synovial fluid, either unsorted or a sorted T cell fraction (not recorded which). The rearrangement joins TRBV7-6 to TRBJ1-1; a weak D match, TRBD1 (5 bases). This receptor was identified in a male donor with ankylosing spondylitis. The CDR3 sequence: CASGAGVNTEAFF. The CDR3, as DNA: TGTGCCAGCGGGGCGGGGGTTAACACTGAAGCTTTCTTT. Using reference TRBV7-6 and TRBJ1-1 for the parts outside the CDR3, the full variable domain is GAGVSQSPRYKVTKRGQDVALRCDPISGHVSLYWYRQALGQGPEFLTYFNYEAQQDKSGLPNDRFSAERPEGSISTLTIQRTEQRDSAMYRCASGAGVNTEAFFGQGTRLTVV.